Following are 30 T cell receptor beta chains from one sample sequenced in a study of blood T cell repertoires in COVID-19. The method was immunoSEQ multiplex PCR; TCRdb's version includes in-frame clones alone and lacks a portion of them. Altogether 300,000 to 350,000 clones are present, roughly 87% being singletons, with the ten largest covering roughly 2.1%. Sequenced: peripheral blood. The receptors were sampled from a man aged 18 to 35 with active or convalescent COVID-19.

This clone was seen more than once but under ten times. This sequence joins TRBV18 and TRBJ2-5; D remains unclear. Germline CDR1 is KGHSH and CDR2 is LQKENI. V lost 0 bases, J lost 3 bases, and 11 bases lay in between. This CDR3 has 15 amino acids. CDR3 DNA sequence: TGTGCCAGCTCACCACCAGGAGCGTCGAAAGAGACCCAGTACTTC. Protein: CASSPPGASKETQYF.

Comment on this clone: At the DNA level, this CDR3 is encoded by other sequences in the same sample as well. The V call is TRBV4-1, the J call TRBJ1-1; D may be TRBD1 (5 bases). The V end was cut by 4 bases, the J end by 0 bases, with 12 bases between. The CDR3 sequence is 15 residues long. Germline V gives CDR1 MGHRA, CDR2 YSYEKL. CDR3: CASSLRDSLNTEAFF. The CDR3 DNA reads TGCGCCAGCAGCCTCCGCGACAGTTTGAACACTGAAGCTTTCTTT.

This chain links TRBV9 with TRBJ2-3, with 13 bases lining up with TRBD2. This CDR3 comprises 16 residues. Germline V gene data show CDR1 as SGDLS and CDR2 as YYNGEE. The J segment lost 2 bases and the V segment lost 4 bases, leaving 4 bases of the junction unmatched. Here the CDR3 DNA reads TGTGCCAGCAGCCTGGGACTAGCGGGATACACAGATACGCAGTATTTT. Translated: CASSLGLAGYTDTQYF.

The J gene is TRBJ1-2, the V gene TRBV2; 7 bases fit TRBD1. The CDR3 totals 15 residues. Trimming removed 3 bases from V and 6 bases from J; junction bases left unmatched: 10. Germline V gene lookup returns CDR1 SNHLY and CDR2 FYNNEI. CDR3: CASSDGGGRVDGYTF. CDR3 DNA sequence: TGTGCCAGCAGTGATGGAGGGGGCAGGGTGGATGGCTACACCTTC.

CDR3 region: CASSSKQGFSGANVLTF. The CDR3 region has the DNA TGTGCCAGCAGCTCCAAACAGGGTTTCTCTGGGGCCAACGTCCTGACTTTC. The chain combines TRBV12-1 with TRBJ2-6; TRBD1 is the table's D call and was not checked against the DNA. TRBV12-1 is tagged as a pseudogene. This CDR3 region has 17 residues.

Notes on this clone: Other nucleotide sequences from this sample produce the same CDR3. V is TRBV9 and J is TRBJ2-7, with 10 bases matching TRBD2. The CDR3 covers 14 residues. The germline CDR1 and CDR2 sequences are SGDLS and YYNGEE. Losses at the gene ends were 0 bases for V and 3 bases for J; bases not matched to a gene: 0. The CDR3 spells CASSVGTSGYEQYF. In nucleotides, the CDR3 is TGTGCCAGCAGCGTAGGGACTAGCGGCTACGAGCAGTACTTC.

The chain carries TRBV10-3 and TRBJ1-2; TRBD1 matches at 8 bases. The CDR3 length is 15 residues. Trimming at V came to 10 bases and at J to 2 bases, leaving 12 bases not matched to a gene. Germline CDR1 reads ENHRY; CDR2 reads SYGVKD. The DNA of the CDR3 is TGTGCCAGCTCGGGACAGGAGGGAATAAACTATGGCTACACCTTC. Its translation is CASSGQEGINYGYTF.

This clone was counted a single time. The chain is built from TRBV7-9 and TRBJ2-1; tentative D call: TRBD1 (5 bases). CDR3 length: 12 amino acids. Germline V gives CDR1 SEHNR, CDR2 FQNEAQ (reference sequence). Trimming pared 5 bases from V and 8 bases from J, leaving 10 bases between. In DNA form, the CDR3 reads TGTGCCAGCAGCCCCCAGGGCTATGAGCAGTTCTTC. It translates to CASSPQGYEQFF.

The J gene is TRBJ1-2, the V gene TRBV7-2, with 8 bases matching TRBD1. CDR1 is SGHTA, CDR2 FQGNSA, per germline. CDR3 size: 13 residues. The junction had 1 base not matched to a gene; V was cut back by 5 bases and J by 2 bases. CDR3 protein: CASSRQGNYGYTF. The CDR3 coding sequence is TGTGCCAGCAGCCGACAGGGGAACTATGGCTACACCTTC.

This clone was picked up one time. The chain carries TRBV19 and TRBJ2-7, with D tentatively TRBD1 (6 bases). The germline V gene has CDR1 LNHDA and CDR2 SQIVND (reference sequence). The V and J ends lost 4 bases and 7 bases respectively, with 17 bases between them. This CDR3 is built from 14 residues. Written as DNA, the CDR3 is TGTGCCAGTAGTACCGGGACAACGGCGGATGAGCAGTACTTC. Protein product: CASSTGTTADEQYF.

The chain joins TRBV27 to TRBJ2-1; TRBD2 agrees at 9 bases. Per the germline V gene, CDR1 is MNHEY and CDR2 is SMNVEV (reference sequence). The CDR3 totals 16 residues. After removal of 5 bases from V and 3 bases from J, the junction contained 8 bases not matched to a gene. CDR3 in amino acids: CASSRGLAGNYNEQFF. CDR3 DNA sequence: TGTGCCAGCAGTCGCGGTCTAGCGGGGAACTACAATGAGCAGTTCTTC.

A note on this clone: Different DNA sequences within this sample yield the same CDR3. The V gene is TRBV5-4, the J gene TRBJ2-3, with 13 bases identical to TRBD2. Germline V lookup: CDR1 SGHNT, CDR2 YYREEE (reference sequence). Trimming removed 3 bases from V and 2 bases from J; junction bases left unmatched: 3. This CDR3 is built from 16 residues. This chain's CDR3 is CASSWGLAGSTDTQYF. CDR3 sequence (DNA): TGTGCCAGCAGCTGGGGACTAGCGGGGTCCACAGATACGCAGTATTTT. The full variable domain, rest sourced from reference TRBV5-4 and TRBJ2-3, is ETGVTQSPTHLIKTRGQQVTLRCSSQSGHNTVSWYQQALGQGPQFIFQYYREEENGRGNFPPRFSGLQFPNYSSELNVNALELDDSALYLCASSWGLAGSTDTQYFGPGTRLTVL.

V and J are TRBV15 and TRBJ1-4; TRBD1 matches 7 bases. Germline CDR1 and CDR2: LNHNV and YYDKDF (reference sequence). V shed 5 bases and J 7 bases; nucleotides not matched to a gene: 13. There are 16 residues in the CDR3. The CDR3 loop reads CATSSIADRAIEKLFF. DNA of the CDR3: TGTGCCACCAGCTCCATCGCCGACAGGGCAATTGAAAAACTGTTTTTT.

The CDR3 bases are TGCGCCAGCAGCCCCGCGTCATCCCGAAGTGTCAATGAGCAGTTCTTC. Its translation is CASSPASSRSVNEQFF. The gene calls are TRBV4-1 and TRBJ2-1; no clear D. The germline V gene encodes CDR1 MGHRA and CDR2 YSYEKL. CDR3 length: 16 residues. The V end was cut by 4 bases, the J end by 6 bases, with 19 bases between.

The chain links TRBV7-8 to TRBJ1-1, with D perhaps TRBD1 (6 bases). Trimming stripped 5 bases from V and 1 base from J, with 11 bases between. The CDR3 loop spans 14 amino acids. The V gene's germline CDR1 is SGHVS and CDR2 FQNEAQ. The CDR3 loop reads CASSPRGGNTEAFF. The CDR3 DNA sequence: TGTGCCAGCAGCCCAAGGGGGGGGAACACTGAAGCTTTCTTT.

The J gene is TRBJ2-6, the V gene TRBV9; 8 positions agree with TRBD1. Germline CDR1 reads SGDLS; CDR2 reads YYNGEE. V was pared by 3 bases and J by 1 base, with 9 bases of the junction left unmatched. This CDR3 region has 18 residues. This chain's CDR3 is CASSGTGTGPSGANVLTF. Here the CDR3 DNA reads TGTGCCAGCAGCGGAACCGGGACAGGACCATCTGGGGCCAACGTCCTGACTTTC.

This rearrangement joins TRBV9 to TRBJ1-3; perhaps TRBD1 as D (6 bases). Germline V gene data show CDR1 as SGDLS and CDR2 as YYNGEE. The germline V and J ends were trimmed by 7 bases and 13 bases, with 15 bases remaining between them. This CDR3 is built from 11 residues. The CDR3 here is CASGGGTTIYF. The CDR3 coding sequence is TGTGCCAGCGGGGGCGGCACAACGATATATTTT.

The chain employs TRBV9 and TRBJ1-2; D uncertain. Trimming took off 0 bases at V and 2 bases at J, with 8 bases between the two ends. The CDR3 covers 14 residues. CDR1 is SGDLS and CDR2 is YYNGEE in the germline V gene. This chain's CDR3 is CASSVVAGNYGYTF. The CDR3 bases are TGTGCCAGCAGCGTAGTGGCGGGGAACTATGGCTACACCTTC. Based on the CDR3 plus reference TRBV9 and TRBJ1-2, the full variable domain is DSGVTQTPKHLITATGQRVTLRCSPRSGDLSVYWYQQSLDQGLQFLIQYYNGEERAKGNILERFSAQQFPDLHSELNLSSLELGDSALYFCASSVVAGNYGYTFGSGTRLTVV.

The chain recombines TRBV28 with TRBJ2-2; 9 nucleotides align to TRBD1. Trimming removed 6 bases from V and 5 bases from J; junction bases left unmatched: 4. The CDR3 has 14 residues. Germline values: CDR1 MDHEN, CDR2 SYDVKM. CDR3 nucleotides: TGTGCCAGCAGGGGGACAGGGAGAACCGGGGAGCTGTTTTTT. Residues: CASRGTGRTGELFF.

The gene calls are TRBV11-3 and TRBJ2-7, with 8 nucleotides matching TRBD1. The ends lost 7 bases at V and 4 bases at J; junction bases unmatched: 12. Per germline, CDR1 SGHNT and CDR2 YENEEA. CDR3 length equals 15 residues. The CDR3 region is CASNKFRDRLYEQYF. The DNA of the CDR3 is TGTGCCAGCAACAAGTTCCGGGACAGGCTTTACGAGCAGTACTTC.

This chain connects TRBV7-9 to TRBJ1-1, with D perhaps matching TRBD1 (5 bases). CDR3 size: 13 residues. The ends were cut back, 6 bases at V and 0 bases at J, with 8 bases in the middle. CDR1 is SEHNR and CDR2 is FQNEAQ in the germline V gene (reference sequence). This CDR3 is CASREGMNTEAFF. The CDR3 region has the DNA TGTGCCAGCAGGGAGGGGATGAACACTGAAGCTTTCTTT.

The chain carries TRBV11-2 and TRBJ2-7; TRBD1 matches at 10 bases. Looked up from germline, CDR1 is SGHAT and CDR2 is FQNNGV. V dropped 5 bases and J dropped 3; count of bases not matched to a gene: 4. The CDR3 totals 14 residues. The CDR3 DNA sequence: TGTGCCAGCAGCCCGGGACAGGGGATCTACGAGCAGTACTTC. Its protein is CASSPGQGIYEQYF.

V gene TRBV15 combines with J gene TRBJ2-2; 7 positions agree with TRBD1. The CDR3 length is 12 residues. V dropped 6 bases and J dropped 7; count of bases not matched to a gene: 2. Germline values: CDR1 LNHNV, CDR2 YYDKDF (reference sequence). This chain's CDR3 is CATRNRGGELFF. CDR3 in DNA: TGTGCCACCAGGAACAGGGGCGGGGAGCTGTTTTTT.

CDR3 sequence reads: CSASFGAGEDGYTF. The CDR3 DNA reads TGCAGTGCTAGTTTCGGGGCAGGGGAAGATGGCTACACCTTC. The chain joins TRBV20-1 to TRBJ1-2; D is perhaps TRBD1 (6 bases). V lost 3 bases and J lost 6, with 17 bases in between. The germline gives CDR1 DFQATT, CDR2 SNEGSKA (reference sequence). The CDR3 is made up of 14 amino acids.

The chain couples TRBV6-2 or TRBV6-3 to TRBJ2-3, with 7 bases matching TRBD2. CDR1 is MNHEY and CDR2 is SVGEGT in the germline V gene. The CDR3 runs 14 residues. V lost 4 bases to trimming and J lost 2 bases; unmatched junction nucleotides: 3. CDR3 nucleotides: TGTGCCAGCAGTTCGAGCGGGGCCACAGATACGCAGTATTTT. It codes for CASSSSGATDTQYF.

The chain is built from TRBV9 and TRBJ2-1, with a weak D call TRBD1 (5 bases). The CDR3 length is 15 residues. The ends were cut back, 2 bases at V and 3 bases at J, with 12 bases in the middle. CDR1 and CDR2 (germline): SGDLS, YYNGEE. CDR3 amino acids: CASSVAMTDYNEQFF. In DNA form, the CDR3 reads TGTGCCAGCAGCGTTGCCATGACAGACTACAATGAGCAGTTCTTC.

CDR3 DNA: TGTGCCAGCAGCCAAGATCCCCGGACTAGCTCCTACAATGAGCAGTTCTTC. It yields the protein CASSQDPRTSSYNEQFF. The gene calls are TRBV3-1 (or the pseudogene TRBV3-2) and TRBJ2-1, with 7 bases that match TRBD2. CDR3 length: 17 amino acids. V was pared by 0 bases and J by 0 bases, with 5 bases of the junction left unmatched. Per germline, CDR1 LGHDT and CDR2 YNNKEL (reference sequence).

A single count supports this clone. The chain recombines TRBV24-1 with TRBJ1-1; D gene uncertain. The V end was cut by 3 bases, the J end by 0 bases, with 16 bases between. The CDR3 extends over 17 amino acids. CDR1 and CDR2 from the germline V gene are KGHDR and SFDVKD. This CDR3 reads CATSDGEGSFMNTEAFF. The CDR3 region has the DNA TGTGCCACCAGTGATGGGGAGGGCAGCTTTATGAACACTGAAGCTTTCTTT.

CDR3 in amino acids: CASSTPGMNTEAFF. DNA for the CDR3: TGTGCCAGCAGCACCCCCGGGATGAACACTGAAGCTTTCTTT. The chain couples TRBV7-2 to TRBJ1-1; no clear D gene. The CDR3 runs 14 residues. Trimming removed 5 bases at V and 0 bases at J, with 10 bases between. Germline CDR1 and CDR2: SGHTA and FQGNSA.

The CDR3 DNA follows: TGCGCCAGCAGCCAAGATAGACAGGGGAACACTGAAGCTTTCTTT. It yields the protein CASSQDRQGNTEAFF. The chain joins TRBV4-3 to TRBJ1-1; 7 nucleotides agree with TRBD1. Unmatched junction bases numbered 2, after V lost 0 bases and J lost 1 base. CDR1 LGHNA and CDR2 YSLEER come from the germline V gene. The CDR3 is 15 amino acids.